The entry below gives a single TCR beta chain sequence along with its context. The data were taken from a study of CD8+CD57+ T cells in acquired aplastic anemia. Profiles of TCR beta VDJ and CDR3 were generated from a genomic DNA template. TCRdb re-called the reads with MiXCR, one entry per CDR3 protein. This sample carries under 200,000 distinct CDR3 sequences, 64% of them seen once, and the ten largest clones take about 45%. Trimming pared 1 base from V and 7 bases from J, leaving 10 bases between. The CDR3 extends over 14 amino acids. Per germline, CDR1 LNHNV and CDR2 YYDKDF (reference sequence). The source of this sequence is a human donor with severe aplastic anemia or a healthy control (not recorded which). The chain employs TRBV15 and TRBJ2-2; the D is unclear. The sample comprised sorted CD4+, CD8+, or CD8+CD57+ T cells (not recorded which) from PBMCs. CDR3 residues: CATSRGHLGGELFF. DNA for the CDR3: TGTGCCACCAGCAGAGGGCACCTGGGCGGGGAGCTGTTTTTT.